This TCR beta chain derives from a study of spatial heterogeneity in lung cancer. Study in general: Raw-read counts averaged over ten per unique TCR and UMI combination. Findings and limits, study-wide: Tumor TCRs that were ubiquitous and expanded showed up in blood more at resection than follow-up.

Time point given: blood at routine non-recurrence follow-up after resection. TCRs were sequenced from unsorted whole RNA of tumor, nontumor lung or PBMC. As to this clonotype: Antigen unknown.

V gave up 3 bases and J gave up 4 bases, with 12 bases separating them. CDR3 size: 14 residues. In germline, CDR1 is SGHNT, CDR2 YENEEA. A unique molecular identifier was attached to every TCR cDNA molecule. TCRdb fed the 5' RACE reads into MiXCR, producing one record per CDR3 protein. The sample yields around 110,000 distinct CDR3 sequences, 12% seen once. This receptor was identified in a male donor with early-stage non-small cell lung cancer. The V call is TRBV11-3, the J call TRBJ1-1; D gene uncertain. The source material was PBMCs, sampled at follow-up. DNA for the CDR3: TGTGCCAGCAGCTTGGGGTGGGTGGTCACTGAAGCTTTCTTT. Residues: CASSLGWVVTEAFF.